A single TCR beta chain is shown here with its context. Its antigen is currently unknown. The CDR3 totals 16 residues. Germline CDR1 LNHDA, CDR2 SQIVND (reference sequence). The V gene lost 6 bases and the J gene lost 2 bases, with 19 bases spanning the gap. TCR alpha and TCR beta cDNA libraries with sample barcodes and UMIs came from 5'RACE using constant-segment primers. TCRdb itself ran the 5' RACE reads through MiXCR, one entry per CDR3 protein. The sample gives fewer than 90,000 distinct CDR3 sequences, roughly 13% of which show up once; less than 45% is in the top ten. This sample was included in a study of T-cell memory formation after mild COVID-19. General observations from the study: Clones that contracted from day 15 to 85 were balanced CD4/CD8, while later expanders leaned CD4+. CD8+ contracting clones occupied EMRA, while CD4+ ones occupied mainly CM and EM.

The origin of this receptor is a man younger than 35 who had mild COVID-19 (a few samples of this study predate the infection). Cell type and time point are not known. The J gene is TRBJ1-2, the V gene TRBV19; D uncertain. Material for sequencing was PBMCs or a T cell subset sorted from them (not recorded which). Here the CDR3 reads CASSPPRGEYNYGYTF. As DNA, the CDR3 is TGTGCCAGTAGCCCCCCCCGGGGAGAGTACAACTATGGCTACACCTTC. Combining the CDR3 with reference TRBV19 and TRBJ1-2 gives the whole variable domain DGGITQSPKYLFRKEGQNVTLSCEQNLNHDAMYWYRQDPGQGLRLIYYSQIVNDFQKGDIAEGYSVSREKKESFPLTVTSAQKNPTAFYLCASSPPRGEYNYGYTFGSGTRLTVV.